The clone carrying this T cell receptor (beta chain) was recorded many times. This record belongs to a study of human T cells and chemical hapten exposure. The CDR3 totals 13 residues. The germline V and J ends were trimmed by 0 bases and 6 bases, with 8 bases remaining between them. Germline values: CDR1 GTSNPN, CDR2 SVGIG (reference sequence). Indicated time point: patch test 3, about 24 weeks after DPC sensitization. Treatment of the sample: therapeutic diphenylcyclopropenone sensitization with weekly scalp DPC. TCRdb re-analysed the RACE reads in MiXCR, keeping a single row per CDR3 protein. In the table there are tens of thousands of distinct CDR3 sequences, 9.5% to 15% of which are singletons.

The genes are TRBV30 and TRBJ2-2; D gene uncertain. The material was whole blood, obtained in connection with sensitization to the hapten diphenylcyclopropenone (DPC). This clonotype was sampled from a young man with alopecia areata. Some clones in this sample may be carry-over from other donors' samples. CDR3 sequence reads: CAWSVRGPGELFF. The DNA of the CDR3 is TGTGCCTGGAGTGTACGCGGTCCCGGGGAGCTGTTTTTT.